A single TCR beta chain is shown here with its context. The CDR3 is made up of 17 amino acids. CDR1 and CDR2 (germline): SGDLS, YYNGEE. Trimming pared 0 bases from V and 2 bases from J, leaving 17 bases between. These data belong to a study of shared clonotypes between healthy human individuals. Study background: Per donor, three plates held CD4 naive cells, three held CD4 memory, two held CD8 naive and one held CD8 memory.

Libraries were prepared by immunoSEQ multiplex PCR; TCRdb keeps only in-frame clonotypes and omits some of them. The sample carries approximately 2.5 million clones, under 95% recorded once. The sequence was obtained from a man aged 18 to 35 in good health. Some clones in this sample may be carry-over from other donors' samples. Input material: naive CD4+ T cells from PBMCs. The subset denotes: CD45RA+ positively selected. The chain uses TRBV9 and TRBJ2-5; either TRBD1 or TRBD2 may supply D (6 bases each). This CDR3 reads CASSVGGGPGLQETQYF. DNA for the CDR3: TGTGCCAGCAGCGTAGGAGGGGGTCCGGGACTTCAAGAGACCCAGTACTTC. Using reference TRBV9 and TRBJ2-5 for the parts outside the CDR3, the full variable domain is DSGVTQTPKHLITATGQRVTLRCSPRSGDLSVYWYQQSLDQGLQFLIQYYNGEERAKGNILERFSAQQFPDLHSELNLSSLELGDSALYFCASSVGGGPGLQETQYFGPGTRLLVL.